Listed here are 20 T cell receptor beta chains from one sample, sequenced in a study of blood T cells in healthy people across ages. A second PCR, run for roughly 7 to 11 cycles, used a sample-barcoded 5' primer plus a J-beta primer mix. MiXCR, applied by TCRdb to the 5' RACE reads, yields one record per CDR3 protein. Here the sample spans 1.6 million or so distinct CDR3 sequences, roughly 32% being singletons. The sample consisted of blood. All receptors come from a woman in her twenties or thirties in good health.

The chain employs TRBV15 and TRBJ2-1, with D maybe TRBD2 (5 bases). Trimming shortened V by 5 bases and J by 0 bases, and 11 bases separated the two germline ends. In germline, CDR1 is LNHNV, CDR2 YYDKDF (reference sequence). The CDR3 is made up of 15 amino acids. The CDR3 DNA reads TGTGCCACCAGCGAGGGATCTAGCTCCTACAATGAGCAGTTCTTC. The encoded protein is CATSEGSSSYNEQFF.

The J gene is TRBJ2-7, the V gene TRBV27, with TRBD1 matching 7 bases. Germline CDR1 is MNHEY and CDR2 is SMNVEV (reference sequence). The CDR3 spans 15 residues. The V gene end was trimmed by 4 bases and the J gene end by 0 bases; junction bases not matched to a gene: 6. CDR3 sequence: CASSSRTGRSYEQYF. In DNA, the CDR3 is TGTGCCAGCAGTTCCCGGACAGGACGCTCCTACGAGCAGTACTTC.

The rearrangement uses TRBV7-3 and TRBJ2-1; a possible D gene is TRBD2 (5 bases). This CDR3 is built from 18 residues. Germline V gene lookup returns CDR1 SGHTA and CDR2 FQGTGA. V was pared by 0 bases and J by 9 bases, with 24 bases between. The CDR3 loop is CASSLTPASSRRSAEQFF. CDR3 bases: TGTGCCAGCAGCTTAACTCCTGCGTCTAGCAGGAGATCGGCTGAGCAGTTCTTC.

This chain joins TRBV4-1 and TRBJ2-1; 7 nucleotides match TRBD1. This CDR3 has 14 residues. Losses at the gene ends were 6 bases for V and 3 bases for J; bases not matched to a gene: 5. Germline assignment: CDR1 MGHRA and CDR2 YSYEKL. The CDR3 nucleotides are TGCGCCAGCAGTGGGGACAGCCTCTACAATGAGCAGTTCTTC. Its protein is CASSGDSLYNEQFF.

The CDR3 sequence: CASGGPEGYTF. The CDR3 nucleotides read TGTGCCAGCGGAGGCCCCGAGGGCTACACCTTC. The chain employs TRBV25-1 and TRBJ1-2; no clear D gene. This CDR3 comprises 11 residues. V lost 8 bases and J lost 8, with 12 bases in between. Germline values: CDR1 MGHDK, CDR2 SYGVNS.

A single count supports this clonotype. The chain uses TRBV24-1 and TRBJ2-1; 12 bases line up with TRBD1. Germline CDR1 reads KGHDR; CDR2 reads SFDVKD. The junction had 6 bases not matched to a gene; V was cut back by 4 bases and J by 6 bases. The CDR3 runs to 16 residues. The CDR3 region has the DNA TGTGCCACCAGTGACCGGGGACAGGGGGCTCGCAATGAGCAGTTCTTC. This encodes CATSDRGQGARNEQFF.

This clonotype was picked up one time. The rearrangement links TRBV27 to TRBJ2-3, with D possibly TRBD2 on 5 matching bases. The CDR3 has 15 amino acids. CDR1 and CDR2 from the germline V gene are MNHEY and SMNVEV (reference sequence). The V end lost 6 bases, the J end lost 3 bases, and 16 bases lay between the germline ends. CDR3 sequence reads: CASRDPRGETDTQYF. The CDR3 DNA reads as TGTGCCAGCAGGGATCCACGGGGTGAAACAGATACGCAGTATTTT.

This chain links TRBV5-1 with TRBJ2-7, with D perhaps assigned TRBD1 or TRBD2 (6 bases each). Germline loops: CDR1 SGHRS, CDR2 YFSETQ. V was pared by 3 bases and J by 9 bases, with 16 bases between. CDR3 length: 13 residues. The CDR3 here is CASSWGADSGQYF. In nucleotides, the CDR3 is TGCGCCAGCAGCTGGGGGGCTGACAGTGGGCAGTACTTC.

This clonotype was counted only a few times. The chain carries TRBV30 and TRBJ1-5; 8 nucleotides align to TRBD1. This CDR3 region has 14 residues. CDR1 GTSNPN and CDR2 SVGIG come from the germline V gene (reference sequence). Trimming at V came to 3 bases and at J to 1 base, leaving 2 bases not matched to a gene. The CDR3 bases are TGTGCCTGGAGGACAGGGGCGAGCAATCAGCCCCAGCATTTT. The encoded protein is CAWRTGASNQPQHF.

The chain employs TRBV4-1 and TRBJ2-1; TRBD2 is a possible D gene (6 bases). Germline V gives CDR1 MGHRA, CDR2 YSYEKL. V shed 1 base and J shed 2 bases, with 12 bases lying between them. The length of the CDR3 is 16 residues. This CDR3 reads CASSQVGGPPYNEQFF. Here the CDR3 DNA reads TGCGCCAGCAGCCAAGTCGGAGGGCCCCCCTACAATGAGCAGTTCTTC.

A few counts support this clonotype. The chain recombines TRBV12-3 or TRBV12-4 with TRBJ2-1; 13 bases map to TRBD2. V lost 11 bases, J lost 8 bases, and 6 bases stayed unmatched. This CDR3 is 13 amino acids long. The CDR3 bases are TGTGCCGGGCGGACTAGCGGGAGCCATGAGCAGTTCTTC. Amino acid sequence: CAGRTSGSHEQFF.

The rearrangement links TRBV6-2 or TRBV6-3 to TRBJ2-4; D ambiguous. The CDR3 is 19 amino acids. V gave up 2 bases and J gave up 5 bases, with 25 bases separating them. From germline, CDR1 is MNHEY and CDR2 SVGEGT. The CDR3, as DNA: TGTGCCAGCAGTTACCCACTGGCTCTCCCGCTAGTCCAGCAAAACATTCAGTACTTC. Amino acids: CASSYPLALPLVQQNIQYF.

The chain couples TRBV19 to TRBJ2-7; D remains unclear. Looked up from germline, CDR1 is LNHDA and CDR2 is SQIVND (reference sequence). CDR3 length equals 13 residues. The V end was cut by 4 bases, the J end by 0 bases, with 7 bases between. In DNA, the CDR3 is TGTGCCAGTAGTACCCGCAACTCCTACGAGCAGTACTTC. It encodes CASSTRNSYEQYF.

This clonotype has more than one count but fewer than ten. The J gene is TRBJ1-6, the V gene TRBV12-3 or TRBV12-4, with D tentatively TRBD1 (5 bases). Trimming shortened V by 6 bases and J by 8 bases, and 14 bases separated the two germline ends. This CDR3 contains 14 residues. The CDR3 DNA is TGTGCCAGCAGCCGGAACGTCAGGGATTCACCCCTCCACTTT. This encodes CASSRNVRDSPLHF.

This clonotype was seen ten or more times. The gene calls are TRBV10-3 and TRBJ2-5; possible D gene TRBD1, 6 bases. CDR3 length equals 13 residues. The V gene's germline CDR1 is ENHRY and CDR2 SYGVKD. Deletions cut 0 bases from V and 9 bases from J, with 11 bases between. The CDR3: CAISESTGRAQYF. The CDR3 DNA follows: TGTGCCATCAGTGAGTCGACAGGAAGGGCCCAGTACTTC.

The table lists this clonotype with a few counts. The CDR3 loop is CASSPSVAGAYEQYF. The CDR3 DNA reads as TGTGCCAGTAGTCCTTCCGTGGCGGGGGCCTACGAGCAGTACTTC. The gene calls are TRBV28 and TRBJ2-7, with TRBD2 identical over 7 bases. J lost 2 bases, V lost 9 bases, and 13 bases had no gene match. Germline CDR1 is MDHEN and CDR2 is SYDVKM. CDR3 size: 15 residues.

A few counts support this clonotype. The chain recombines TRBV27 with TRBJ2-1, with 8 bases that match TRBD2. CDR3 length equals 15 residues. Germline CDR1 and CDR2: MNHEY and SMNVEV (reference sequence). V lost 6 bases and J lost 7; bases outside the gene matches: 11. The CDR3 region is CASSRRAGGGNEQFF. CDR3 nucleotide sequence: TGTGCCAGCAGCCGGCGGGCGGGAGGTGGAAATGAGCAGTTCTTC.

This clonotype was counted only a few times. The chain couples TRBV20-1 to TRBJ2-1, with TRBD2 matching over 7 bases. Germline V gene data show CDR1 as DFQATT and CDR2 as SNEGSKA (reference sequence). This CDR3 contains 14 residues. Germline trimming cut 0 bases from V and 7 bases from J; bases unmatched to any gene: 6. The CDR3 reads CSARDRWEGNEQFF. The CDR3 DNA reads TGCAGTGCTAGAGATCGGTGGGAGGGAAATGAGCAGTTCTTC.

This chain connects TRBV14 to TRBJ1-2, with D unresolved. Trimming stripped 0 bases from V and 0 bases from J, with 5 bases between. Germline CDR1 and CDR2: SGHDN and FVKESK. There are 14 residues in the CDR3. The CDR3 is CASSQETANYGYTF. The CDR3 nucleotides are TGTGCCAGCAGCCAAGAGACCGCTAACTATGGCTACACCTTC.

This clonotype was seen more than once but under ten times. This chain connects TRBV9 to TRBJ2-1, with 13 positions matching TRBD2. V lost 3 bases, J lost 5 bases, and 2 bases stayed unmatched. The CDR3 is 15 amino acids. The V gene's germline CDR1 is SGDLS and CDR2 YYNGEE. The CDR3 here is CASSATSGRDNEQFF. The CDR3 bases are TGTGCCAGCAGCGCAACTAGCGGGAGGGACAATGAGCAGTTCTTC.